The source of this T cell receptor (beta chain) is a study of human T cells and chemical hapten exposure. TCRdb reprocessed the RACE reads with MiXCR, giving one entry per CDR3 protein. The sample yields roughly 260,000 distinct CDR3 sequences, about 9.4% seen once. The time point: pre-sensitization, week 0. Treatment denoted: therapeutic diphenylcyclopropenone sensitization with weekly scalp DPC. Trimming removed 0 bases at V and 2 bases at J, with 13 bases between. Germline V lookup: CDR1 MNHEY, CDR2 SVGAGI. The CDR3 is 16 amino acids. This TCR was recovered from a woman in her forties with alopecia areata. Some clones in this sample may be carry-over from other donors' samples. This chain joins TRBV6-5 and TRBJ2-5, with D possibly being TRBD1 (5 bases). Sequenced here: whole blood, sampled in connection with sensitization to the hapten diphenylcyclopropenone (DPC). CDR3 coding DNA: TGTGCCAGCAGTTACTCGAGAAGTCCAGGGCAAGAGACCCAGTACTTC. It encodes CASSYSRSPGQETQYF.